These 14 T cell receptor beta chains originate from one sample sequenced in a study of blood T cell repertoires in COVID-19. Measured with immunoSEQ multiplex PCR; TCRdb has only the in-frame clones, and not every one. The sample has 75,000 to 90,000 clones; approximately 88% are singletons. Sequencing was performed on peripheral blood. Receptors were obtained from a man older than 75 with acute or convalescent COVID-19.

The table lists this clone with a count of one. The chain links TRBV19 to TRBJ2-2; 9 bases align to TRBD1. The CDR3 has 16 amino acids. V gave up 2 bases and J gave up 4 bases; unmatched junction bases: 5. Germline CDR1 and CDR2: LNHDA and SQIVND (reference sequence). The CDR3 loop is CASSISQTGGTGELFF. CDR3 nucleotides: TGTGCCAGTAGTATATCTCAGACAGGGGGCACCGGGGAGCTGTTTTTT.

CDR3 sequence reads: CASSSSGNEQFF. DNA for the CDR3: TGTGCCAGCAGCTCCAGCGGGAATGAGCAGTTCTTC. This sequence joins TRBV7-3 and TRBJ2-1; perhaps TRBD2 as D (6 bases). This CDR3 contains 12 residues. Looked up from germline, CDR1 is SGHTA and CDR2 is FQGTGA. Trimming left V 4 bases short and J 7 bases short, with 8 bases between.

The chain carries TRBV5-8 and TRBJ2-3; a weak D match, TRBD1 (5 bases). The germline V gene has CDR1 SGHTS and CDR2 YDEGEE. V lost 1 base and J lost 4, with 7 bases in between. The CDR3 is 13 residues long. CDR3 in amino acids: CASSLQGADTQYF. CDR3 bases: TGTGCCAGCAGCTTGCAAGGGGCAGATACGCAGTATTTT.

The chain uses TRBV5-1 and TRBJ2-2, with D tentatively TRBD2 (5 bases). Looked up from germline, CDR1 is SGHRS and CDR2 is YFSETQ. Trimming removed 1 base from V and 0 bases from J, with 10 bases in between. This CDR3 spans 16 amino acids. CDR3: CASSLTSTANTGELFF. Written as DNA, the CDR3 is TGCGCCAGCAGCTTGACTAGTACCGCGAACACCGGGGAGCTGTTTTTT. Combining the CDR3 with reference TRBV5-1 and TRBJ2-2 gives the whole variable domain KAGVTQTPRYLIKTRGQQVTLSCSPISGHRSVSWYQQTPGQGLQFLFEYFSETQRNKGNFPGRFSGRQFSNSRSEMNVSTLELGDSALYLCASSLTSTANTGELFFGEGSRLTVL.

The chain has TRBV4-2 and TRBJ2-3, with D perhaps TRBD2 (5 bases). The germline CDR1 and CDR2 sequences are LGHNA and YNFKEQ. Trimming shortened V by 4 bases and J by 2 bases, and 16 bases separated the two germline ends. There are 16 residues in the CDR3. The DNA for the CDR3 is TGTGCCAGCAGCCCCTCGGACTGGGGATACACAGATACGCAGTATTTT. Translated, it gives CASSPSDWGYTDTQYF.

The V gene is TRBV5-1, the J gene TRBJ1-1, with D possibly matching TRBD1 (6 bases). V was cut by 4 bases and J by 2 bases, with 12 bases left in between. Germline V gene sequence: CDR1 SGHRS, CDR2 YFSETQ. CDR3 length: 14 residues. CDR3 DNA: TGCGCCAGCAGCAACGGACAGACTAACACTGAAGCTTTCTTT. Translating gives CASSNGQTNTEAFF.

The chain joins TRBV3-1 (or the pseudogene TRBV3-2) to TRBJ1-3; D ambiguous. In germline, CDR1 is LGHDT, CDR2 YNNKEL (reference sequence). Trimming removed 3 bases from V and 2 bases from J, with 8 bases in between. The CDR3 runs 14 residues. This CDR3 is CASSHGTAGNTIYF. The CDR3 DNA reads TGTGCCAGCAGCCACGGTACCGCTGGAAACACCATATATTTT.

This clone came up a few times. V and J are TRBV7-2 and TRBJ2-1, with D possibly TRBD2 on 5 matching bases. The CDR3 length is 15 residues. Germline CDR1 SGHTA, CDR2 FQGNSA. Trimming shortened V by 5 bases and J by 0 bases, and 11 bases separated the two germline ends. The CDR3 spells CASSRGEPSYNEQFF. The CDR3, as DNA: TGTGCCAGCAGCCGTGGGGAGCCCTCCTACAATGAGCAGTTCTTC.

V and J are TRBV19 and TRBJ1-4; D not certain. The length of the CDR3 is 13 residues. The V and J ends lost 2 bases and 6 bases respectively, with 7 bases between them. Germline V lookup: CDR1 LNHDA, CDR2 SQIVND (reference sequence). The CDR3 bases are TGTGCCAGTAGTATACAGGTCTATGAAAAACTGTTTTTT. Protein sequence: CASSIQVYEKLFF.

This clone was detected once. V and J are TRBV28 and TRBJ1-5, with 7 bases fitting TRBD1. The CDR3 has 19 amino acids. Germline CDR1 and CDR2: MDHEN and SYDVKM. The ends lost 7 bases at V and 0 bases at J; junction bases unmatched: 18. The CDR3 region is CASTNRDSGWWDSNQPQHF. The CDR3 DNA sequence: TGTGCCAGCACAAATCGGGACAGTGGGTGGTGGGATAGCAATCAGCCCCAGCATTTT.

The V call is TRBV5-1, the J call TRBJ1-5, with D possibly TRBD1 on 5 matching bases. Germline V gene lookup returns CDR1 SGHRS and CDR2 YFSETQ. The CDR3 is 15 residues long. Trimming took off 0 bases at V and 2 bases at J, with 9 bases between the two ends. The chain's CDR3 is CASSLGGDGNQPQHF. DNA for the CDR3: TGCGCCAGCAGCTTGGGGGGGGATGGCAATCAGCCCCAGCATTTT.

This chain connects TRBV4-3 to TRBJ2-3; a possible D gene is TRBD2 (5 bases). The CDR3 totals 16 residues. From germline, CDR1 is LGHNA and CDR2 YSLEER. V shed 0 bases and J shed 3 bases, with 13 bases lying between them. Written as DNA, the CDR3 is TGCGCCAGCAGCCAAGATGGGTTGGAGGAAACAGATACGCAGTATTTT. Amino acids: CASSQDGLEETDTQYF.

The chain links TRBV5-1 to TRBJ2-7; 9 bases map to TRBD1. V lost 4 bases and J lost 2; bases outside the gene matches: 13. Per germline, CDR1 SGHRS and CDR2 YFSETQ. The CDR3 totals 17 residues. CDR3 coding DNA: TGCGCCAGCAGCGCAAACCCCCCGGGACAGGGTACCTACGAGCAGTACTTC. Translation: CASSANPPGQGTYEQYF. Full variable domain (remainder filled in from reference TRBV5-1 and TRBJ2-7): KAGVTQTPRYLIKTRGQQVTLSCSPISGHRSVSWYQQTPGQGLQFLFEYFSETQRNKGNFPGRFSGRQFSNSRSEMNVSTLELGDSALYLCASSANPPGQGTYEQYFGPGTRLTVT.

The V and J genes are TRBV9 and TRBJ2-7; the D gene is possibly TRBD2 (6 bases). Trimming took off 0 bases at V and 5 bases at J, with 12 bases between the two ends. This CDR3 has 14 residues. Germline CDR1 is SGDLS and CDR2 is YYNGEE. CDR3 coding DNA: TGTGCCAGCAGCGTAGGGGGGGAAGGCCACGAGCAGTACTTC. It translates to CASSVGGEGHEQYF.